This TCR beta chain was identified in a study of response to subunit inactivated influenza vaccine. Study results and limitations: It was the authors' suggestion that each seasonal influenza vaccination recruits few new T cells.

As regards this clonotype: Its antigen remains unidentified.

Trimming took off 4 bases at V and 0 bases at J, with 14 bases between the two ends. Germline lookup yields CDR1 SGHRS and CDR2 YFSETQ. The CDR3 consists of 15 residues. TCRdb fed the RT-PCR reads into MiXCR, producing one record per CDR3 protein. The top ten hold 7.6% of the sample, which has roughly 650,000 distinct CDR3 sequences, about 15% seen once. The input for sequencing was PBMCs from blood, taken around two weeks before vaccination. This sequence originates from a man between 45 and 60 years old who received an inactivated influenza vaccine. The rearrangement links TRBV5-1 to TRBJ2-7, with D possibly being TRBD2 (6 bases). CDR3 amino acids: CASSLIRDFSYEQYF. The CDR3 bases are TGCGCCAGCAGCCTGATCCGGGACTTCTCCTACGAGCAGTACTTC.